This TCR beta chain is from a study of blood T cells in healthy people across ages. The authors ran a second PCR of 7 to 11 cycles using a sample-barcoded 5' primer and a J-beta primer mix. In TCRdb, the 5' RACE reads were re-called with MiXCR into one record per CDR3 protein. The sample carries about 970,000 distinct CDR3 sequences, roughly 47% recorded once. Per individual sample, total RNA of at least 5.5 micrograms was extracted. The TCR comes from a woman aged 55-70 years in good health. Sequencing was carried out using blood.

For the CDR3, the DNA is TGTGCCACCAGCAGAGTTAGCGGGTTTAGGAATGAGCAGTTCTTC. Residues: CATSRVSGFRNEQFF. This chain links TRBV15 with TRBJ2-1; 7 bases map to TRBD2. V shed 1 base, J shed 7 bases, and the junction held 7 bases outside the gene matches. The CDR3 is made up of 15 amino acids. The germline V gene has CDR1 LNHNV and CDR2 YYDKDF (reference sequence). Full variable domain (remainder filled in from reference TRBV15 and TRBJ2-1): DAMVIQNPRYQVTQFGKPVTLSCSQTLNHNVMYWYQQKSSQAPKLLFHYYDKDFNNEADTPDNFQSRRPNTSFCFLDIRSPGLGDTAMYLCATSRVSGFRNEQFFGPGTRLTVL.